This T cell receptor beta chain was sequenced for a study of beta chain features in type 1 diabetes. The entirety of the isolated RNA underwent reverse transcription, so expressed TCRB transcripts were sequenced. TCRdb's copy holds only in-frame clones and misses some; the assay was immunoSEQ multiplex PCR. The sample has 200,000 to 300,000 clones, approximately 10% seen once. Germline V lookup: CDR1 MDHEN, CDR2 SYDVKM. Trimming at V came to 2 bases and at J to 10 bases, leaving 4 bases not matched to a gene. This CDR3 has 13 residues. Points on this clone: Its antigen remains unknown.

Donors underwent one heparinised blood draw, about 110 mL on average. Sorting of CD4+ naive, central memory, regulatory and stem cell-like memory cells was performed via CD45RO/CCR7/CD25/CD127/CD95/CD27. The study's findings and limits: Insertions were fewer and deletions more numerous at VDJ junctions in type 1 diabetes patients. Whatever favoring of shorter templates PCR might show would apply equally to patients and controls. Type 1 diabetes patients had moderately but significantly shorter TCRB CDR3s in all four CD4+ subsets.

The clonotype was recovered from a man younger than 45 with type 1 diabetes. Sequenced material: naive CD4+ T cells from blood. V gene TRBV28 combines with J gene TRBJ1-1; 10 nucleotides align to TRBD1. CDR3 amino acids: CASSLRDRGRAFF. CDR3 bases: TGTGCCAGCAGTTTAAGGGACAGGGGACGAGCTTTCTTT.